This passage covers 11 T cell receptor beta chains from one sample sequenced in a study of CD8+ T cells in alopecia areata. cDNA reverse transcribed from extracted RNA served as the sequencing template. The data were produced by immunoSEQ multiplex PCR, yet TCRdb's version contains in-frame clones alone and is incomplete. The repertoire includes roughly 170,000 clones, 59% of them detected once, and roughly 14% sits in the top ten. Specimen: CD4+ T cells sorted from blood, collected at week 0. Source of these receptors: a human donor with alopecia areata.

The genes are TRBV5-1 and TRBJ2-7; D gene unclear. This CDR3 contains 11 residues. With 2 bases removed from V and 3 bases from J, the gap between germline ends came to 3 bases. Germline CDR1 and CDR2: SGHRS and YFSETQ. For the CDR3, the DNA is TGCGCCAGCAGCTTCAACTACGAGCAGTACTTC. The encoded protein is CASSFNYEQYF.

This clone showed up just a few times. The CDR3 DNA sequence: TGCGCCAGCAGCCAAGACTTGTCGGGGGCCGGGAATGAAAAACTGTTTTTT. It yields the protein CASSQDLSGAGNEKLFF. V usage is TRBV4-1 and J usage is TRBJ1-4; TRBD1 might be the D (6 bases). The CDR3 sequence is 17 residues long. V shed 0 bases and J shed 5 bases, with 16 bases lying between them. Germline V gene sequence: CDR1 MGHRA, CDR2 YSYEKL.

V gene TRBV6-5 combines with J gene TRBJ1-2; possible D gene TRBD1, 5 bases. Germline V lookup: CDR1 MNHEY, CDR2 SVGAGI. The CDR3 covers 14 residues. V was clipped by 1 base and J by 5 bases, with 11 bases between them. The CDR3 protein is CASSYLGRNYGYTF. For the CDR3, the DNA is TGTGCCAGCAGTTACTTGGGACGGAATTATGGCTACACCTTC.

This CDR3 reads CASGFLRETQYF. In nucleotides, the CDR3 is TGTGCTAGTGGTTTTTTGCGGGAGACCCAGTACTTC. V and J are TRBV12-5 and TRBJ2-5; D remains ambiguous. The germline V and J ends were trimmed by 3 bases and 5 bases, with 7 bases remaining between them. CDR3 length: 12 amino acids. Germline V gene data show CDR1 as LGHNT and CDR2 as FRNRAP.

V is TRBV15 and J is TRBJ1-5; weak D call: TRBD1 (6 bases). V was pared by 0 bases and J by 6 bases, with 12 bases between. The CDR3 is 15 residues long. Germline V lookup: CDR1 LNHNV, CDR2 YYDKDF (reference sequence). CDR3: CATSRDKGGPQPQHF. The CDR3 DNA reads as TGTGCCACCAGCAGAGATAAAGGGGGTCCTCAGCCCCAGCATTTT. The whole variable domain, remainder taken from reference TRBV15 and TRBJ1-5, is DAMVIQNPRYQVTQFGKPVTLSCSQTLNHNVMYWYQQKSSQAPKLLFHYYDKDFNNEADTPDNFQSRRPNTSFCFLDIRSPGLGDTAMYLCATSRDKGGPQPQHFGDGTRLSIL.

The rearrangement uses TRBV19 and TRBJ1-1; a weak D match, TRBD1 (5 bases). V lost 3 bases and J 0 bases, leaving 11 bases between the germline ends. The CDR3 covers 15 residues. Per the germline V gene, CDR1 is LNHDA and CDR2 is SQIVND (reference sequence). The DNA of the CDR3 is TGTGCCAGTAGTATCCGGGGCACTATGAACACTGAAGCTTTCTTT. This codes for CASSIRGTMNTEAFF.

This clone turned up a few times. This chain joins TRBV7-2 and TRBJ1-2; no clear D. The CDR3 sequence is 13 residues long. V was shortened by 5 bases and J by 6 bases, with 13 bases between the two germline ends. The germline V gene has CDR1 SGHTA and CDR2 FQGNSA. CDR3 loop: CASSPTPSDGYTF. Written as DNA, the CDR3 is TGTGCCAGCAGCCCGACCCCGAGTGATGGCTACACCTTC.

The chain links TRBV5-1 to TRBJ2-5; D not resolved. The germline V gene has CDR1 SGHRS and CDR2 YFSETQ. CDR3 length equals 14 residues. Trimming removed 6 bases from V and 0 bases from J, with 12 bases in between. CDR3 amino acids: CASTLVGYQETQYF. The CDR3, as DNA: TGCGCCAGCACCCTCGTGGGGTACCAAGAGACCCAGTACTTC.

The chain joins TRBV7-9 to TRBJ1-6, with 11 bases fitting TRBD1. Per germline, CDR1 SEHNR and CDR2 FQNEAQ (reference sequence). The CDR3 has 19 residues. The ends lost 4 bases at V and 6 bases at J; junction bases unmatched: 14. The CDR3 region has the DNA TGTGCCAGCAGCTCGCCGGGACAGGGGGTTGAGATCGGTAATTCACCCCTCCACTTT. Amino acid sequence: CASSSPGQGVEIGNSPLHF.

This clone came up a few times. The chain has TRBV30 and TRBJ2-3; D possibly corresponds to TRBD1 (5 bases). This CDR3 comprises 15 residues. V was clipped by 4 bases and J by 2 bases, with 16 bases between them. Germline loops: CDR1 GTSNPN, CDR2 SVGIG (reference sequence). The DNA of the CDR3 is TGTGCCTGGACCCTGGGTCAGGGATCCACAGATACGCAGTATTTT. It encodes CAWTLGQGSTDTQYF.

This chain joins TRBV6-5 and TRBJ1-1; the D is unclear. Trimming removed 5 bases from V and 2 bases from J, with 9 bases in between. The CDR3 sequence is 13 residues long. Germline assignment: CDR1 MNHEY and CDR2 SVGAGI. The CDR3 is CASSPGSNTEAFF. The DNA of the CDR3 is TGTGCCAGCAGTCCGGGTTCTAACACTGAAGCTTTCTTT.